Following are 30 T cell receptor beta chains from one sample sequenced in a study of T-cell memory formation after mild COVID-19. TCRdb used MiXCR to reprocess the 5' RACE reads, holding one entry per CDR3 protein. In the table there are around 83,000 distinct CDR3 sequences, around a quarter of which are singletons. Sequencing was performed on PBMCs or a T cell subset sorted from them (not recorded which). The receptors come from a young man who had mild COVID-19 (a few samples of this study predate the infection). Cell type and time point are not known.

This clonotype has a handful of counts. Here the CDR3 reads CASSYLRVTGWSEQFF. CDR3 DNA sequence: TGTGCCAGCAGTTATCTGAGGGTAACCGGATGGAGTGAGCAGTTCTTC. The chain links TRBV12-3 or TRBV12-4 to TRBJ2-1; D is perhaps TRBD2 (5 bases). Trimming cost V 4 bases and J 9 bases, with 22 bases left between them. The CDR3 runs 16 residues.

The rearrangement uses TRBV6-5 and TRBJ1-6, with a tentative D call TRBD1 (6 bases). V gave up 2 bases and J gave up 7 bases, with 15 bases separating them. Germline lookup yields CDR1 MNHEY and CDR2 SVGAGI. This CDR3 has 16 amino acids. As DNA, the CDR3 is TGTGCCAGCAGTTACATCGGGGGCGCAGGAAATTCACCCCTCCACTTT. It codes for CASSYIGGAGNSPLHF.

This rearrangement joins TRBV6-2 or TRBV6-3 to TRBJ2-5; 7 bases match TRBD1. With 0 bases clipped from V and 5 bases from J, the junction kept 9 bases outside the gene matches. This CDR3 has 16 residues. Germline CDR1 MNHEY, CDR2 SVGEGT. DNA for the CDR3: TGTGCCAGCAGTTACTCCCGGACAGGTCGTAGCGAGACCCAGTACTTC. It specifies CASSYSRTGRSETQYF.

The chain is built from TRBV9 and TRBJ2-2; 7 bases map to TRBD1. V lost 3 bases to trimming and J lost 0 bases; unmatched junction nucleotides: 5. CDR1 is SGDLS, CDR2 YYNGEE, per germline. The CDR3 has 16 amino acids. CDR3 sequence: CASSANRGSNTGELFF. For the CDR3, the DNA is TGTGCCAGCAGCGCAAACAGGGGATCGAACACCGGGGAGCTGTTTTTT.

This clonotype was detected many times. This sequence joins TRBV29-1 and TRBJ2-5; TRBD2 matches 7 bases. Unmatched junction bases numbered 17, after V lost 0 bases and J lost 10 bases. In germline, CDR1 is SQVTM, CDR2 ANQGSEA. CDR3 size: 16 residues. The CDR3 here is CSVEDLHRGDFWHQYF. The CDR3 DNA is TGCAGCGTTGAAGATCTCCATCGGGGGGACTTCTGGCACCAGTACTTC.

The CDR3: CSARGDTEAFF. The DNA of the CDR3 is TGCAGTGCTAGGGGGGACACTGAAGCTTTCTTT. This chain uses TRBV20-1 with TRBJ1-1, with D tentatively TRBD1 (5 bases). Per germline, CDR1 DFQATT and CDR2 SNEGSKA (reference sequence). The CDR3 covers 11 residues. Trimming cost V 3 bases and J 3 bases, with 5 bases left between them.

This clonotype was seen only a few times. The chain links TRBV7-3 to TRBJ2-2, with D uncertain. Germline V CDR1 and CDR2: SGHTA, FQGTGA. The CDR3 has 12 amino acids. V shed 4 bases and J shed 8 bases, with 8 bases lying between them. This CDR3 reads CASSYSLGELFF. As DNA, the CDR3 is TGTGCCAGCAGCTACTCCCTGGGGGAGCTGTTTTTT.

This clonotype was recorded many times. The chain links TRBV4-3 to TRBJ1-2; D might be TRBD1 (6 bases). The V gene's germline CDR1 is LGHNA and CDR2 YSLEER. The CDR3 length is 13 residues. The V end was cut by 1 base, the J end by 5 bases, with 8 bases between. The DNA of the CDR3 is TGCGCCAGCAGCCAAGGAGGGGGTTATGGCTACACCTTC. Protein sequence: CASSQGGGYGYTF.

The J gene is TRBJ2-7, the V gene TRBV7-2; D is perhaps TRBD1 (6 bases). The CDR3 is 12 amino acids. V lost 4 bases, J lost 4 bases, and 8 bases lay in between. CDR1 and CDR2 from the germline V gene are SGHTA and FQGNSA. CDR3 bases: TGTGCCAGCAGCTGGACAGAGTACGAGCAGTACTTC. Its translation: CASSWTEYEQYF.

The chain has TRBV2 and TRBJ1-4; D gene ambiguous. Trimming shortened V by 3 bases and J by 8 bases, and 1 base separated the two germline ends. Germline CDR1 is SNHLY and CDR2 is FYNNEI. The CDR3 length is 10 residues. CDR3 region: CASSEEKLFF. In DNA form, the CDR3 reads TGTGCCAGCAGTGAGGAAAAACTGTTTTTT.

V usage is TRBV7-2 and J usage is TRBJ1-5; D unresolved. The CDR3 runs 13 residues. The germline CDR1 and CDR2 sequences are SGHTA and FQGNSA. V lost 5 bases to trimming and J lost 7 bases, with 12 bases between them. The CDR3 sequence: CASSPGTEQPQHF. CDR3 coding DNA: TGTGCCAGCAGCCCAGGCACAGAGCAGCCCCAGCATTTT.

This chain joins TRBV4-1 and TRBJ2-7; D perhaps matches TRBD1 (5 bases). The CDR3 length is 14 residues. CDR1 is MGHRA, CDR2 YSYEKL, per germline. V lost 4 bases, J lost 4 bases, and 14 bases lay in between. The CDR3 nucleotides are TGCGCCAGCAGCCCATCAGGGATTACTTACGAGCAGTACTTC. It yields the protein CASSPSGITYEQYF.

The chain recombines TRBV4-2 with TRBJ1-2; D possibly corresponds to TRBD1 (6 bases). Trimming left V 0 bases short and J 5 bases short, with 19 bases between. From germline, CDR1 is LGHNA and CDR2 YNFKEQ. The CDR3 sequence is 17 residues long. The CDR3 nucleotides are TGTGCCAGCAGCCAAGATGGGTACACAGGGCAGTCGTATGGCTACACCTTC. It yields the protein CASSQDGYTGQSYGYTF.

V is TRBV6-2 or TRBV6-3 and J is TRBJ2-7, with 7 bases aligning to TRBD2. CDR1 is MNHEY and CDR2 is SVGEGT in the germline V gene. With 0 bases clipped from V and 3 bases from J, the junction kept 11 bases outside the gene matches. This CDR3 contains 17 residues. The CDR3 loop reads CASSYSDLGLQNYEQYF. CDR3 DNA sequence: TGTGCCAGCAGTTACTCGGACCTGGGACTACAGAACTACGAGCAGTACTTC.

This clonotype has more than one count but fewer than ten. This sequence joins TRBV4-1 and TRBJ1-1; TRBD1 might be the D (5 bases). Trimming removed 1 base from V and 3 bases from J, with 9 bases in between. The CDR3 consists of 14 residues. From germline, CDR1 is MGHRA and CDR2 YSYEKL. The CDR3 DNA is TGCGCCAGCAGCCAAGGGGTAGGGGACACTGAAGCTTTCTTT. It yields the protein CASSQGVGDTEAFF.

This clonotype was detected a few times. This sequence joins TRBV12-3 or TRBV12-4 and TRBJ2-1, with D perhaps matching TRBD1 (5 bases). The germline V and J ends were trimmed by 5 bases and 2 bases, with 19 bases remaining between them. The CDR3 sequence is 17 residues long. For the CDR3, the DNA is TGTGCCAGCAGTCTGGGTTCTCGGCAGGGTGCCTACAATGAGCAGTTCTTC. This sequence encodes CASSLGSRQGAYNEQFF.

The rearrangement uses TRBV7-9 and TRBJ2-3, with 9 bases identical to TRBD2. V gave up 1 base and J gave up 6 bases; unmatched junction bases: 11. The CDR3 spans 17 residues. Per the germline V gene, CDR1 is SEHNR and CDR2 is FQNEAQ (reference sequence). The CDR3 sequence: CASSLVSLAGHRDTQYF. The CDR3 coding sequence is TGTGCCAGCAGCTTAGTGAGCCTAGCGGGGCATCGGGATACGCAGTATTTT. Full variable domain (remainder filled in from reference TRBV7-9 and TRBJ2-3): DTGVSQNPRHKITKRGQNVTFRCDPISEHNRLYWYRQTLGQGPEFLTYFQNEAQLEKSRLLSDRFSAERPKGSFSTLEIQRTEQGDSAMYLCASSLVSLAGHRDTQYFGPGTRLTVL.

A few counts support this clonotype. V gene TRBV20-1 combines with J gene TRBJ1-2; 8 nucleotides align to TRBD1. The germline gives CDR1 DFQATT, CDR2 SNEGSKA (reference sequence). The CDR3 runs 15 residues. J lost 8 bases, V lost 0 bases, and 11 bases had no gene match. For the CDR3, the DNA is TGCAGTGCTAGAGACTCCGGGACAGGCAATCTGGGCTACACCTTC. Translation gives CSARDSGTGNLGYTF.

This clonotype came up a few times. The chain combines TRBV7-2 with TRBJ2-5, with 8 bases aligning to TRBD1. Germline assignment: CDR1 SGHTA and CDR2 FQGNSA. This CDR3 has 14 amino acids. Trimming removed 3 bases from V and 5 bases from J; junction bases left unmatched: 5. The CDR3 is CASSFSGGQETQYF. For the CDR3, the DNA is TGTGCCAGCAGCTTTTCAGGGGGCCAGGAGACCCAGTACTTC.

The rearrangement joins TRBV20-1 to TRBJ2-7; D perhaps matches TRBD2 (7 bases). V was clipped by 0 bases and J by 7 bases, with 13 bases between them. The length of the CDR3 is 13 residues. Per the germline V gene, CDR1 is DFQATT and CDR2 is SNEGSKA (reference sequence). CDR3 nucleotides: TGCAGTGCTAGAGATGGGGGGGCCGGAGAGCAGTACGTC. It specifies CSARDGGAGEQYV.

The CDR3 DNA is TGTGCCAGCAGCTTATGGTGGCGCAGCGGGGACACCACCACAGATACGCAGTATTTT. Protein: CASSLWWRSGDTTTDTQYF. The chain carries TRBV7-9 and TRBJ2-3; the D gene is possibly TRBD2 (7 bases). Trimming left V 2 bases short and J 2 bases short, with 23 bases between. Germline V gives CDR1 SEHNR, CDR2 FQNEAQ (reference sequence). The CDR3 covers 19 residues. The whole variable domain, filled in from reference TRBV7-9 and TRBJ2-3, reads DTGVSQNPRHKITKRGQNVTFRCDPISEHNRLYWYRQTLGQGPEFLTYFQNEAQLEKSRLLSDRFSAERPKGSFSTLEIQRTEQGDSAMYLCASSLWWRSGDTTTDTQYFGPGTRLTVL.

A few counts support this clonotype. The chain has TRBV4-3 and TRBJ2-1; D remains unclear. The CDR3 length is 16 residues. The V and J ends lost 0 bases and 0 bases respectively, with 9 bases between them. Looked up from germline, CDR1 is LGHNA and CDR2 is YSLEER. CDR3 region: CASSQDLSGSYNEQFF. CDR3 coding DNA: TGCGCCAGCAGCCAAGATCTCAGTGGCTCCTACAATGAGCAGTTCTTC.

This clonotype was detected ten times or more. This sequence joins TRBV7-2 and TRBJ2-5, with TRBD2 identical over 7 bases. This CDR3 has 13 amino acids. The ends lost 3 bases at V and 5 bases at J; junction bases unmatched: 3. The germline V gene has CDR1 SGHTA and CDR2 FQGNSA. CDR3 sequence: CASSFGDYETQYF. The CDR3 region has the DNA TGTGCCAGCAGCTTCGGGGACTACGAGACCCAGTACTTC.

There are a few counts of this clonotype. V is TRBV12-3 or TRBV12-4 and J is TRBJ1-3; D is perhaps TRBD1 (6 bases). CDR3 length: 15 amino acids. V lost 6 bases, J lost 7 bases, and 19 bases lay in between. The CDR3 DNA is TGTGCCAGCAGAGAGGGGGGGAACAACCAGAACACCATATATTTT. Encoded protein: CASREGGNNQNTIYF.

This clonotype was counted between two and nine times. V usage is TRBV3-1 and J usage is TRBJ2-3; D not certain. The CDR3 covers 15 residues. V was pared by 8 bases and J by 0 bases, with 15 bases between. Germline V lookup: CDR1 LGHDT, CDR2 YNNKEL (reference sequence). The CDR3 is CASGHSTFSTDTQYF. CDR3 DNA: TGTGCCAGCGGTCACAGCACATTTAGCACAGATACGCAGTATTTT.

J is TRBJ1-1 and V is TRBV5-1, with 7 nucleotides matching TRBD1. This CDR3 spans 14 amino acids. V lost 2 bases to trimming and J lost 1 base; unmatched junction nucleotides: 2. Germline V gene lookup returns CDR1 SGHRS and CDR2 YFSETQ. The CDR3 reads CASSLQGKNTEAFF. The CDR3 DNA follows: TGCGCCAGCAGCTTACAGGGGAAGAACACTGAAGCTTTCTTT.

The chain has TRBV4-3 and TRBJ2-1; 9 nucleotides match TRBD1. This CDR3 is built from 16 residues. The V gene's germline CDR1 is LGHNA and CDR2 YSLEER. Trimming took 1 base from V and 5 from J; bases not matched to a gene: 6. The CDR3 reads CASSQVTGTGNNEQFF. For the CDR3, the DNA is TGCGCCAGCAGCCAAGTTACTGGGACAGGGAACAATGAGCAGTTCTTC.

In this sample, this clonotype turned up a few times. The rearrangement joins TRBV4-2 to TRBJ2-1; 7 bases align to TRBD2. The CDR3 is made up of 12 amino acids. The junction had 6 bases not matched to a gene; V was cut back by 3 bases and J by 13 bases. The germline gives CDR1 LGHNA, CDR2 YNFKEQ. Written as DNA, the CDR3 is TGTGCCAGCAGCCATTCCGGGACTATACAGTTCTTC. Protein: CASSHSGTIQFF.

The CDR3 is CASSAESTDTQYF. CDR3 DNA sequence: TGTGCCAGCTCGGCCGAGAGCACAGATACGCAGTATTTT. The chain joins TRBV2 to TRBJ2-3; D gene uncertain. Trimming shortened V by 8 bases and J by 0 bases, and 9 bases separated the two germline ends. This CDR3 is 13 amino acids long. Germline values: CDR1 SNHLY, CDR2 FYNNEI.

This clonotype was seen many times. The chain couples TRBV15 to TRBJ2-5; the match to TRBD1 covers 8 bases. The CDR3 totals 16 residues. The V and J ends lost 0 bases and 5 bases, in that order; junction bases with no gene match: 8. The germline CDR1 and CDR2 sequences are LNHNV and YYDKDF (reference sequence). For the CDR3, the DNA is TGTGCCACCAGCAGAGATTCAGGGGGCGCCGGGGAGACCCAGTACTTC. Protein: CATSRDSGGAGETQYF.